Shown below are 17 T cell receptor beta chains from a single sample sequenced in a study of control samples from healthy donors and cancer patients. Using immunoSEQ multiplex PCR, the repertoire was profiled, and TCRdb retains in-frame clones only, with some absent. Of 63,000 or so clones listed, 75% to 90% are singletons. The specimen sequenced was blood. The receptor set was obtained from a man over 45 in good health.

The rearrangement joins TRBV18 to TRBJ1-1; D perhaps matches TRBD1 (5 bases). Trimming stripped 3 bases from V and 1 base from J, with 6 bases between. CDR3 length: 13 amino acids. Germline V lookup: CDR1 KGHSH, CDR2 LQKENI. The CDR3 protein is CASSPGGNTEAFF. In DNA form, the CDR3 reads TGTGCCAGCTCACCCGGGGGGAACACTGAAGCTTTCTTT.

This sequence joins TRBV11-3 and TRBJ2-3; the D is unclear. Germline V CDR1 and CDR2: SGHNT, YENEEA. This CDR3 has 13 residues. V lost 0 bases, J lost 4 bases, and 5 bases lay in between. CDR3 DNA sequence: TGTGCCAGCAGCTTAGATCAGCCAGATACGCAGTATTTT. Protein sequence: CASSLDQPDTQYF.

The chain joins TRBV3-1 (or the pseudogene TRBV3-2) to TRBJ1-4, with a tentative D call TRBD1 (5 bases). The V end was cut by 3 bases, the J end by 9 bases, with 11 bases between. The germline CDR1 and CDR2 sequences are LGHDT and YNNKEL (reference sequence). The CDR3 consists of 13 residues. The CDR3 loop reads CASSQFGTQKLFF. The CDR3 DNA sequence: TGTGCCAGCAGCCAGTTTGGGACCCAAAAACTGTTTTTT.

The chain combines TRBV12-3 or TRBV12-4 with TRBJ1-2, with a possible D match to TRBD1 (6 bases). The CDR3 has 13 amino acids. The V end lost 5 bases, the J end lost 2 bases, and 9 bases lay between the germline ends. The CDR3 region is CASSRTENYGYTF. In nucleotides, the CDR3 is TGTGCCAGCAGTAGGACAGAGAACTATGGCTACACCTTC.

This clone was counted only a few times. The chain joins TRBV6-5 to TRBJ1-1, with D unresolved. The CDR3 contains 13 residues. From germline, CDR1 is MNHEY and CDR2 SVGAGI. V was cut by 6 bases and J by 3 bases, with 11 bases left in between. The chain's CDR3 is CASRWRADTEAFF. CDR3 nucleotides: TGTGCCAGCAGGTGGAGGGCTGACACTGAAGCTTTCTTT.

This clone was detected a few times. J is TRBJ2-5 and V is TRBV27; 7 positions match TRBD2. The germline V gene encodes CDR1 MNHEY and CDR2 SMNVEV (reference sequence). This CDR3 has 15 amino acids. Losses at the gene ends were 3 bases for V and 5 bases for J; bases not matched to a gene: 9. This CDR3 reads CASSFRREKMETQYF. The CDR3 DNA sequence: TGTGCCAGCAGTTTTAGGCGGGAGAAAATGGAGACCCAGTACTTC.

The rearrangement links TRBV25-1 to TRBJ2-1; D uncertain. CDR3 length: 16 residues. Germline CDR1 reads MGHDK; CDR2 reads SYGVNS. Trimming removed 1 base from V and 4 bases from J, with 14 bases in between. CDR3 region: CASSESPDPIYNEQFF. For the CDR3, the DNA is TGTGCCAGCAGTGAATCCCCCGACCCGATTTACAATGAGCAGTTCTTC.

J is TRBJ1-1 and V is TRBV21-1. TRBV21-1 is a listed pseudogene. CDR3 length equals 18 residues. The CDR3 region is CASSNGRGTGELATEAFF. The CDR3 nucleotides are TGTGCCAGCAGCAACGGGAGGGGAACAGGGGAATTAGCGACTGAAGCTTTCTTT.

The chain couples TRBV9 to TRBJ2-3, with 8 bases that match TRBD2. Germline V CDR1 and CDR2: SGDLS, YYNGEE. V dropped 1 base and J dropped 5; count of bases not matched to a gene: 9. The CDR3 has 16 residues. The CDR3: CASSVSPAGVEDTQYF. CDR3 sequence (DNA): TGTGCCAGCAGCGTATCACCAGCGGGGGTCGAAGATACGCAGTATTTT.

This rearrangement joins TRBV19 to TRBJ2-1; 11 positions match TRBD2. Losses at the gene ends were 3 bases for V and 0 bases for J; bases not matched to a gene: 22. The CDR3 runs to 23 residues. Germline V CDR1 and CDR2: LNHDA, SQIVND (reference sequence). The CDR3 DNA follows: TGTGCCAGTAGTATCCCCTTTAACATACTAGCGGGGGACTCTCCCTACTCCTACAATGAGCAGTTCTTC. Residues: CASSIPFNILAGDSPYSYNEQFF.

The V gene is TRBV7-9, the J gene TRBJ1-2; D perhaps matches TRBD1 (5 bases). Germline V gene sequence: CDR1 SEHNR, CDR2 FQNEAQ (reference sequence). The V end was cut by 3 bases, the J end by 4 bases, with 24 bases between. The CDR3 runs 18 residues. CDR3 DNA: TGTGCCAGCAGCTTCATCACAGGCGCTCTCGGGGGACTCTATGGCTACACCTTC. Protein sequence: CASSFITGALGGLYGYTF.

V and J are TRBV4-3 and TRBJ2-7; D unclear. Looked up from germline, CDR1 is LGHNA and CDR2 is YSLEER. There are 15 residues in the CDR3. V was cut by 0 bases and J by 2 bases, with 11 bases left in between. The CDR3 is CASSQEGLGTYEQYF. CDR3 DNA: TGCGCCAGCAGCCAAGAGGGCCTGGGAACCTACGAGCAGTACTTC.

The chain employs TRBV4-3 and TRBJ1-2; D not resolved. CDR1 and CDR2 (germline): LGHNA, YSLEER. Trimming removed 3 bases at V and 7 bases at J, with 15 bases between. The CDR3 extends over 14 amino acids. This CDR3 is CASSHKQPHSGYTF. CDR3 sequence (DNA): TGCGCCAGCAGCCACAAACAGCCCCATTCTGGCTACACCTTC.

The rearrangement joins TRBV29-1 to TRBJ1-1; 9 positions agree with TRBD1. Germline V gene sequence: CDR1 SQVTM, CDR2 ANQGSEA. The trim removed 5 bases at V and 10 bases at J, leaving 8 bases unmatched. This CDR3 comprises 12 residues. The CDR3 DNA sequence: TGCAGCGTTACTGCCGGGACAGGGATAGCTTTCTTT. Translation gives CSVTAGTGIAFF. Full variable domain (missing parts from reference TRBV29-1 and TRBJ1-1): SAVISQKPSRDICQRGTSLTIQCQVDSQVTMMFWYRQQPGQSLTLIATANQGSEATYESGFVIDKFPISRPNLTFSTLTVSNMSPEDSSIYLCSVTAGTGIAFFGQGTRLTVV.

The V and J genes are TRBV6-6 and TRBJ2-7; D is unresolved. The CDR3 has 12 residues. Germline CDR1 MNHNY, CDR2 SVGAGI (reference sequence). Between the trimmed V and J ends, which lost 6 bases and 5 bases, there was a span of 11 bases. For the CDR3, the DNA is TGTGCCAGCAGACACGGTCCAGACGAGCAGTACTTC. Translation: CASRHGPDEQYF.

A few counts support this clone. This sequence joins TRBV29-1 and TRBJ2-7, with D perhaps given as TRBD1 or TRBD2 (5 bases each). The CDR3 sequence is 15 residues long. In germline, CDR1 is SQVTM, CDR2 ANQGSEA. V was cut by 7 bases and J by 7 bases, with 26 bases left in between. This CDR3 is CSATLQDFPTREQYF. For the CDR3, the DNA is TGCAGCGCCACGTTACAGGACTTTCCGACCAGGGAGCAGTACTTC.

V gene TRBV12-3 or TRBV12-4 combines with J gene TRBJ1-2; D is possibly TRBD1 (6 bases). This CDR3 comprises 13 residues. V lost 7 bases and J 8 bases, leaving 17 bases between the germline ends. CDR3 in amino acids: CASTAVQGGGYTF. The CDR3 nucleotides read TGTGCCAGCACTGCCGTACAGGGCGGGGGCTACACCTTC.